The 21 T cell receptor beta chains listed next were all sequenced from one sample in a study of shared clonotypes between healthy human individuals. The repertoire was sequenced with immunoSEQ multiplex PCR; TCRdb's copy has only in-frame clones and lacks some. The table lists more than 2,000,000 clones, approximately 94% of them singletons. Sequenced: naive CD4+ T cells sorted from blood. Subset indicated: CD45RA+ positively selected. The receptors shown here come from a man in his late teens or twenties in good health.

The rearrangement uses TRBV5-4 and TRBJ2-2; TRBD1 might be the D (6 bases). The germline gives CDR1 SGHNT, CDR2 YYREEE (reference sequence). The V end lost 4 bases, the J end lost 6 bases, and 10 bases lay between the germline ends. The CDR3 has 13 amino acids. The CDR3 sequence: CASSIQGAGELFF. In nucleotides, the CDR3 is TGTGCCAGCAGCATACAGGGAGCCGGGGAGCTGTTTTTT.

The chain carries TRBV28 and TRBJ2-7, with TRBD1 as a possible D gene (6 bases). The germline V gene encodes CDR1 MDHEN and CDR2 SYDVKM. CDR3 length: 13 residues. Trimming removed 7 bases from V and 3 bases from J, with 13 bases in between. The CDR3 nucleotides read TGTGCCAGCATGGGACAAGCGATCTACGAGCAGTACTTC. Translating gives CASMGQAIYEQYF.

The V gene is TRBV18, the J gene TRBJ2-3, with D perhaps matching TRBD2 (6 bases). Trimming pared 0 bases from V and 0 bases from J, leaving 10 bases between. Germline V gene lookup returns CDR1 KGHSH and CDR2 LQKENI. This CDR3 spans 16 amino acids. CDR3 bases: TGTGCCAGCTCACCACCGGGCGGGGTTAGCACAGATACGCAGTATTTT. Residues: CASSPPGGVSTDTQYF.

The chain carries TRBV27 and TRBJ1-1, with a possible D match to TRBD1 (5 bases). Looked up from germline, CDR1 is MNHEY and CDR2 is SMNVEV (reference sequence). The CDR3 has 18 residues. V lost 7 bases to trimming and J lost 4 bases, with 28 bases between them. This CDR3 is CASNPFSGTLAVSTEAFF. CDR3 in DNA: TGTGCCAGCAACCCTTTCTCCGGGACCTTAGCGGTGAGCACTGAAGCTTTCTTT.

The V gene is TRBV11-2, the J gene TRBJ2-1; D not resolved. Trimming stripped 4 bases from V and 3 bases from J, with 10 bases between. Per germline, CDR1 SGHAT and CDR2 FQNNGV. This CDR3 contains 14 residues. CDR3 sequence (DNA): TGTGCCAGCAGCTCTGGATTGAACTACAATGAGCAGTTCTTC. This gives the protein CASSSGLNYNEQFF.

The gene calls are TRBV11-2 and TRBJ2-5, with 13 bases fitting TRBD2. With V trimmed by 3 bases and J by 8 bases, 6 bases remained unmatched. In germline, CDR1 is SGHAT, CDR2 FQNNGV. This CDR3 is 15 amino acids long. The CDR3 DNA is TGTGCCAGCAGCTTGACTAGCGGGAGGACGCCCACCCAGTACTTC. This gives the protein CASSLTSGRTPTQYF.

The rearrangement uses TRBV6-1 and TRBJ1-5, with no clear D. V lost 1 base and J lost 5, with 12 bases in between. The CDR3 runs to 15 residues. Germline CDR1 and CDR2: MNHNS and SASEGT. The CDR3 nucleotides read TGTGCCAGCAGTGAAGGTCCAGTCCGATATCAGCCCCAGCATTTT. This encodes CASSEGPVRYQPQHF.

The genes are TRBV6-5 and TRBJ2-7; D unclear. Germline-derived CDR1 and CDR2 are MNHEY and SVGAGI. This CDR3 is 14 amino acids long. Deletions cut 7 bases from V and 0 bases from J, with 13 bases between. The CDR3 coding sequence is TGTGCCAGCAAAGGAGCTATTCCCTCCTACGAGCAGTACTTC. Translation gives CASKGAIPSYEQYF.

The CDR3 DNA reads TGTGCCAGTAGTGACGGACAGGGAAGACCCTACGAGCAGTACTTC. This sequence encodes CASSDGQGRPYEQYF. The chain recombines TRBV19 with TRBJ2-7, with TRBD1 matching over 8 bases. V lost 5 bases to trimming and J lost 2 bases; unmatched junction nucleotides: 8. Germline-derived CDR1 and CDR2 are LNHDA and SQIVND (reference sequence). The CDR3 is 15 residues long.

The rearrangement links TRBV7-9 to TRBJ2-1; D possibly matches TRBD1 or TRBD2 (5 bases each). Per the germline V gene, CDR1 is SEHNR and CDR2 is FQNEAQ (reference sequence). V lost 5 bases to trimming and J lost 7 bases, with 15 bases between them. CDR3 length equals 14 residues. CDR3 sequence reads: CASSTSLGPNEQFF. The CDR3 DNA reads as TGTGCCAGCAGCACATCATTGGGACCAAATGAGCAGTTCTTC.

J is TRBJ2-5 and V is TRBV19, with 9 bases matching TRBD2. The germline gives CDR1 LNHDA, CDR2 SQIVND (reference sequence). The length of the CDR3 is 21 residues. The ends lost 6 bases at V and 5 bases at J; junction bases unmatched: 28. CDR3 protein: CASSLARDTAGGPMHGETQYF. Written as DNA, the CDR3 is TGTGCCAGTAGCCTAGCCCGGGACACGGCGGGAGGGCCGATGCACGGTGAGACCCAGTACTTC.

This clone was seen just once. The CDR3 spells CASSRRQGTREQYF. Written as DNA, the CDR3 is TGTGCCAGCAGTCGACGACAGGGTACGCGCGAGCAGTACTTC. This chain uses TRBV27 with TRBJ2-7; 7 bases are a match to TRBD1. The CDR3 loop spans 14 amino acids. CDR1 and CDR2 (germline): MNHEY, SMNVEV (reference sequence). The J segment lost 6 bases and the V segment lost 5 bases, leaving 10 bases of the junction unmatched.

This clone showed up just once. The CDR3 DNA reads as TGTGCCAGCAGCTCTGGACTAGCGGGAGGACAAGAGACCCAGTACTTC. Translation: CASSSGLAGGQETQYF. The chain has TRBV9 and TRBJ2-5; 14 nucleotides agree with TRBD2. J lost 2 bases, V lost 4 bases, and 4 bases had no gene match. From germline, CDR1 is SGDLS and CDR2 YYNGEE. This CDR3 region has 16 residues.

The gene calls are TRBV30 and TRBJ1-1; tentatively, D is TRBD1 (5 bases). CDR1 and CDR2 from the germline V gene are GTSNPN and SVGIG (reference sequence). The V end was cut by 3 bases, the J end by 5 bases, with 16 bases between. The CDR3 is 14 residues long. CDR3 nucleotide sequence: TGTGCCTGGAGCGCCGGGACTCTGGGGACTGAAGCTTTCTTT. It codes for CAWSAGTLGTEAFF.

This clone was detected once. At the DNA level, this CDR3 is encoded by other sequences in the same sample as well. This rearrangement joins TRBV28 to TRBJ2-7, with a weak D call TRBD1 (6 bases). The V gene's germline CDR1 is MDHEN and CDR2 SYDVKM. Trimming removed 4 bases from V and 3 bases from J, with 13 bases in between. CDR3 length: 14 residues. The CDR3 sequence is CASSSPGQSYEQYF. The CDR3 nucleotides are TGTGCCAGCAGTTCCCCGGGACAAAGCTACGAGCAGTACTTC.

The chain combines TRBV6-5 with TRBJ1-6; D is possibly TRBD1 (6 bases). Looked up from germline, CDR1 is MNHEY and CDR2 is SVGAGI. This CDR3 has 15 amino acids. The V and J ends lost 6 bases and 7 bases respectively, with 16 bases between them. DNA of the CDR3: TGTGCCAGCAGGAACACTGGGGGCAGAAATTCACCCCTCCACTTT. This gives the protein CASRNTGGRNSPLHF.

The J gene is TRBJ2-1, the V gene TRBV6-6; weak D call: TRBD1 (5 bases). Trimming removed 4 bases at V and 4 bases at J, with 17 bases between. Germline V gene lookup returns CDR1 MNHNY and CDR2 SVGAGI (reference sequence). This CDR3 is 16 amino acids long. The DNA for the CDR3 is TGTGCCAGCAGTTCCCAGCCCCCGACAGTTTACAATGAGCAGTTCTTC. It specifies CASSSQPPTVYNEQFF.

V is TRBV9 and J is TRBJ1-1; D is uncertain. The CDR3 runs to 12 residues. The V end lost 0 bases, the J end lost 10 bases, and 10 bases lay between the germline ends. The germline V gene encodes CDR1 SGDLS and CDR2 YYNGEE. CDR3 coding DNA: TGTGCCAGCAGCGTAGAAGGCAATAGAGCTTTCTTT. It specifies CASSVEGNRAFF. Full variable domain (outside the CDR3, taken from reference TRBV9 and TRBJ1-1): DSGVTQTPKHLITATGQRVTLRCSPRSGDLSVYWYQQSLDQGLQFLIQYYNGEERAKGNILERFSAQQFPDLHSELNLSSLELGDSALYFCASSVEGNRAFFGQGTRLTVV.

The J gene is TRBJ2-1, the V gene TRBV27; 7 nucleotides match TRBD1. CDR3 length: 14 residues. Germline V CDR1 and CDR2: MNHEY, SMNVEV (reference sequence). V shed 5 bases, J shed 5 bases, and the junction held 6 bases outside the gene matches. The CDR3 sequence is CASSTRQGDNEQFF. The CDR3 DNA reads as TGTGCCAGCAGTACCCGACAGGGTGACAATGAGCAGTTCTTC.

The rearrangement uses TRBV30 and TRBJ2-3; a possible D gene is TRBD2 (6 bases). Germline V gene data show CDR1 as GTSNPN and CDR2 as SVGIG (reference sequence). Trimming took off 4 bases at V and 11 bases at J, with 13 bases between the two ends. The CDR3 spans 11 residues. CDR3 coding DNA: TGTGCCTGGACTAGGGACTCGTTGCAGTATTTT. Its protein product is CAWTRDSLQYF.

The chain employs TRBV2 and TRBJ2-1, with D tentatively TRBD1 (6 bases). V was pared by 6 bases and J by 2 bases, with 17 bases between. The CDR3 runs to 16 residues. CDR1 and CDR2 (germline): SNHLY, FYNNEI. CDR3 nucleotide sequence: TGTGCCAGCAGCGAGCGACAGGTCAGCACCTACAATGAGCAGTTCTTC. Translation gives CASSERQVSTYNEQFF.